This T cell receptor (beta chain) was captured in a study of OX40 agonist ivuxolimab in advanced cancers. Study-level information: Three patients got partial responses; one had hepatocellular carcinoma and two had cutaneous melanoma. Study results and caveats: The study observed clonal expansion of CD4+ and CD8+ blood T cells by week 6 at 0.1 to 3.0 mg/kg. Which antigen the expanded peripheral T cells recognized is unknown. Expanded clones belonging to CD8+ T cells outnumbered, on average, those of CD4+.

Notes on this clone: Its matching antigen is unknown.

This CDR3 is built from 14 residues. Germline V gene data show CDR1 as SGHTA and CDR2 as FQGNSA. The junction had 5 bases not matched to a gene; V was cut back by 6 bases and J by 0 bases. Sequenced by immunoSEQ multiplex PCR; TCRdb stores in-frame clones only, minus some. The table includes roughly 93,000 clones, 84% detected once. The V and J genes are TRBV7-2 and TRBJ2-7, with 7 bases lining up with TRBD1. Sequences were derived from CD4+ or CD8+ T cells sorted from blood, sampled in a trial of the OX40 agonist ivuxolimab. The receptor comes from an adult with an advanced solid tumor such as melanoma, head and neck, liver or kidney cancer. The CDR3 region has the DNA TGTGCCAGCAGTCTCAACAGGGGCTCCTACGAGCAGTACTTC. Residues: CASSLNRGSYEQYF.